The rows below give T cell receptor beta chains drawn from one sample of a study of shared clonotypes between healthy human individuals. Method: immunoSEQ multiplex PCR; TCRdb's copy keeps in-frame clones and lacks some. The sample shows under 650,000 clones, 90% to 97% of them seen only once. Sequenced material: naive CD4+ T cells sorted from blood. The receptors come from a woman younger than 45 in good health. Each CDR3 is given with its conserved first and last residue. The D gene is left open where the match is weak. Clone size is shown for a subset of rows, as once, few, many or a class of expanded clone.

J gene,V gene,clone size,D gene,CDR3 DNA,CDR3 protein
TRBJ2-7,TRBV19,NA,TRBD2,TGTGCCAGTAGTGGGACTAGCGGGAGAAACTACGAGCAGTACTTC,CASSGTSGRNYEQYF
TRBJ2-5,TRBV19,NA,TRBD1,TGTGCCAGTAGGAACACAGGGGGCGCTGGGGAGACCCAGTACTTC,CASRNTGGAGETQYF
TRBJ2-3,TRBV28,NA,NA,TGTGCCAGCAGTTTAAGGCCAGGGCGCACAGATACGCAGTATTTT,CASSLRPGRTDTQYF
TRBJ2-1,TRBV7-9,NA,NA,TGTGCCAGCAGCTCATTCCGGGAGAATGAGCAGTTCTTC,CASSSFRENEQFF
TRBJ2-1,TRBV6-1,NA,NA,TGTGCCAGCAGTGGGGACTACAATGAGCAGTTCTTC,CASSGDYNEQFF
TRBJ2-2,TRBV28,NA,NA,TGTGCCAGCAGCCCCGTGGGCAACACCGGGGAGCTGTTTTTT,CASSPVGNTGELFF
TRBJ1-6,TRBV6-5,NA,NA,TGTGCCAGCAGACCCGACGGAGTCTATAATTCACCCCTCCACTTT,CASRPDGVYNSPLHF
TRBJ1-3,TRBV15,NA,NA,TGTGCCACCAGCAGTCGGGGGGCCGGTGGAAACACCATATATTTT,CATSSRGAGGNTIYF
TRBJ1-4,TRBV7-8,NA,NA,TGTGCCAGCAGCTTAGATACTTCGGCCGCAGGTGAAAAACTGTTTTTT,CASSLDTSAAGEKLFF
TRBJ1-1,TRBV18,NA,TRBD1,TGTGCCAGCTCAGGGACGGACAGGGCCGACACTGAAGCTTTCTTT,CASSGTDRADTEAFF
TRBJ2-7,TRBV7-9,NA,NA,TGTGCCAGCAGCTCCGTCCCCCCACAGGGTTGGGTATACGAGCAGTACTTC,CASSSVPPQGWVYEQYF
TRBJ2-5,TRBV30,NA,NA,TGTGCCTGGAGCGGACTTCGACTAGTAGGGGAGACCCAGTACTTC,CAWSGLRLVGETQYF
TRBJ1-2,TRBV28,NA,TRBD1,TGTGCCAGCACCCGACAGGGGGCTGAGACGTATGGCTACACCTTC,CASTRQGAETYGYTF
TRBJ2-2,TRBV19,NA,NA,TGTGCCAGTAGTACCCCATCGGGGCGGGACCCCGGGGAGCTGTTTTTT,CASSTPSGRDPGELFF
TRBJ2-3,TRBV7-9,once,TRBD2,TGTGCCAGCAGCTCATCGTCTAGCGGGAGGGCCGGCACAGATACGCAGTATTTT,CASSSSSSGRAGTDTQYF
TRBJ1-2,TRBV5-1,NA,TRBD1,TGCGCCAGCAGCTTGTGGGGGACAGGGGATGGCTACACCTTC,CASSLWGTGDGYTF
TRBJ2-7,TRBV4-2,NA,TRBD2,TGTGCCAGCAGCCAAGCAGGGCCGGGACTAGGTTACGAGCAGTACTTC,CASSQAGPGLGYEQYF
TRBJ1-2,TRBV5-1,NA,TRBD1,TGCGCCAGCAGCAGCCGGGACAGGGTAGCGAGTGGCTACACCTTC,CASSSRDRVASGYTF
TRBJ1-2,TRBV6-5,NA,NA,TGTGCCAGCAGGGTCGGACTGCAGGGAAAGGGCTACACCTTC,CASRVGLQGKGYTF
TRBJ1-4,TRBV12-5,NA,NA,TGTGCTAGTGGTTGGGGTTGGAGGCCGACTAATGAAAAACTGTTTTTT,CASGWGWRPTNEKLFF
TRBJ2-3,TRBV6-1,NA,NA,TGTGCCAGCAGTGTTTTTGTCTCGGTCAGCACAGATACGCAGTATTTT,CASSVFVSVSTDTQYF
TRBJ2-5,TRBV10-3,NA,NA,TGTGCCATCAGTCCGGCAGTCCAAGAGACCCAGTACTTC,CAISPAVQETQYF
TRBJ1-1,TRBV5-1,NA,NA,TGCGCCAGCAGCTTGGGAATAAACACTGAAGCTTTCTTT,CASSLGINTEAFF
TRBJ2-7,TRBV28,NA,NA,TGTGCCAGCAGTTTACCCCGAGCAGGGTACCACGAGCAGTACTTC,CASSLPRAGYHEQYF
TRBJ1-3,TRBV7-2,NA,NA,TGTGCCAGCAGCTTAGCGGGGTTCTCTGGAAACACCATATATTTT,CASSLAGFSGNTIYF
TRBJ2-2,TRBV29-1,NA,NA,TGCAGCGTTGCCAGGGAGACCGGGGAGCTGTTTTTT,CSVARETGELFF
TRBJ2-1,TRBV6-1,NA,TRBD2,TGTGCCAGCGGGTACCCGGGGCTAGCGGGACATGAGCAGTTCTTC,CASGYPGLAGHEQFF
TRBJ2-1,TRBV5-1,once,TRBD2,TGCGCCAGCAGCTTGCCGCTAGCGGGCACCCACTCCTACAATGAGCAGTTCTTC,CASSLPLAGTHSYNEQFF
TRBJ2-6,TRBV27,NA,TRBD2,TGTGCCAGCAGTGAGTGGCGGGGGACTTCTGGGGCCAACGTCCTGACTTTC,CASSEWRGTSGANVLTF
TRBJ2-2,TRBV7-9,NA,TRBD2,TGTGCCAGCAGCCCTCAGCGGGAGAGCGCCGGGGAGCTGTTTTTT,CASSPQRESAGELFF
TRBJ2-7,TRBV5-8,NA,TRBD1,TGTGCCAGCACCCTCGACAGGGACTACGAGCAGTACTTC,CASTLDRDYEQYF
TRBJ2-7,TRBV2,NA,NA,TGTGCCAGCACAGTAGGGCAGTCATACGAGCAGTACTTC,CASTVGQSYEQYF
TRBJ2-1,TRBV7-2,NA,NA,TGTGCCAGCAGCGGCAGGGTGGAGGGGAATGAGCAGTTCTTC,CASSGRVEGNEQFF
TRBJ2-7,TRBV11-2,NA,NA,TGTGCCAGCAGCTATAGCGGATACGAGCAGTACTTC,CASSYSGYEQYF
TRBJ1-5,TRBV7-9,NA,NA,TGTGCCAGCAGCCCGCAGACTGATCAGCCCCAGCATTTT,CASSPQTDQPQHF
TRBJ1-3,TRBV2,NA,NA,TGTGCCACCCTATGGGGGCCCGGCTCTGGAAACACCATATATTTT,CATLWGPGSGNTIYF
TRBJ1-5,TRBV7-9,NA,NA,TGTGCCAGCAGCTTACAGAATCAGCCCCAGCATTTT,CASSLQNQPQHF
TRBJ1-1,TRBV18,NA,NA,TGTGCCAGCTCACCACCTACGGGCGCTGGCACTGAAGCTTTCTTT,CASSPPTGAGTEAFF
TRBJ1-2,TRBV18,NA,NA,TGTGCCAGCTCACCTAGGCAGGGAGCGCCTCCTAACTATGGCTACACCTTC,CASSPRQGAPPNYGYTF
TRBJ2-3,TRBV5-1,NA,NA,TGCGCCAGCAGAGCCTCACCGGGAGCCGGCCCAATGGATACGCAGTATTTT,CASRASPGAGPMDTQYF
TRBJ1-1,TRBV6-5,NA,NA,TGTGCCAGCAGTTACGATGTGACGGGGGAGACTGAAGCTTTCTTT,CASSYDVTGETEAFF
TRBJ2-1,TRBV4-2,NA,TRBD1,TGTGCCAGCAGTGCCCCGGACAGGGACTACAATGAGCAGTTCTTC,CASSAPDRDYNEQFF
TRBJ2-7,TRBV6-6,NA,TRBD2,TGTGCCAGCAGTTCTCGGGGGGGAGCCACCTACGAGCAGTACTTC,CASSSRGGATYEQYF
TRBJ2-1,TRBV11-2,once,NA,TGTGCCAGCAGCGTGGGACACCCGGGGAATGAGCAGTTCTTC,CASSVGHPGNEQFF
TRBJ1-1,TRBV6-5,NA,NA,TGTGCCAGCAGTTCTAAAACAGGTTTCCTAAACACTGAAGCTTTCTTT,CASSSKTGFLNTEAFF
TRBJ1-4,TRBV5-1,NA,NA,TGCGCCAGCAGCTTGGGGGTCTCTGGCCCTATCGAAAAACTGTTTTTT,CASSLGVSGPIEKLFF
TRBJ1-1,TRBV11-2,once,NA,TGTGCCAGCAGCTTAGGGCCTATGAACACTGAAGCTTTCTTT,CASSLGPMNTEAFF
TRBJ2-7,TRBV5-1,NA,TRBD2,TGCGCCAGCAGCTCCGGACTAGTTTACGAGCAGTACTTC,CASSSGLVYEQYF
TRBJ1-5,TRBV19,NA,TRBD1,TGTGCCAGTAGTTTGGGACAGGGGGACCGGGGGCAGCCCCAGCATTTT,CASSLGQGDRGQPQHF
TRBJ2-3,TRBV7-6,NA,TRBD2,TGTGCCAGCAGCTTAGCAGTAGCGGGTACCACAGATACGCAGTATTTT,CASSLAVAGTTDTQYF
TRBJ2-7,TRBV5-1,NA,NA,TGCGCCAGCAGCTCCCTGACAGGTAGCTCCTACGAGCAGTACTTC,CASSSLTGSSYEQYF
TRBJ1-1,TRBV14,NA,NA,TGTGCCAGCAGCCCCTTCGGCTCCACTGAAGCTTTCTTT,CASSPFGSTEAFF
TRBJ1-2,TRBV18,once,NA,TGTGCCAGCTCACTTACCCAGGGTAAAGGCTACACCTTC,CASSLTQGKGYTF
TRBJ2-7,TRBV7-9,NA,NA,TGTGCCAGCAGCTTAAGTCTTAGGGGGGAGCAGTACTTC,CASSLSLRGEQYF
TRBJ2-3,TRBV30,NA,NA,TGTGCCGGAAATAGCGCAGATACGCAGTATTTT,CAGNSADTQYF
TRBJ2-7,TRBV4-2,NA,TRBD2,TGTGCCAGCAGCCAAGGCCGACCGGGACTAGCGGGAGAAAGCTCCTACGAGCAGTACTTC,CASSQGRPGLAGESSYEQYF
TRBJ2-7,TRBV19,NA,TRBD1,TGTGCCAGTAAACGTTTCGGACAGGGCGGCTACGAGCAGTACTTC,CASKRFGQGGYEQYF
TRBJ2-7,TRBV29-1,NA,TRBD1,TGCAGCGTCGGTCCGACAGGGGCCACCTACGAGCAGTACTTC,CSVGPTGATYEQYF
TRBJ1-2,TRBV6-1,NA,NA,TGTGCCAGCAGCGGTTTCCAGGGAAATGATGGCTACACCTTC,CASSGFQGNDGYTF
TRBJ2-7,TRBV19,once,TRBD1,TGTGCCAGTAGTTTCGGGACAGGGCACTACGAGCAGTACTTC,CASSFGTGHYEQYF